One and the same sample provided the 31 T cell receptor beta chains below, sequenced in a study of blood T cell repertoires in COVID-19. Some clones are missing from TCRdb's copy, which holds only in-frame ones; the method was immunoSEQ multiplex PCR. The table shows about 260,000 clones, with about 88% occurring only once. Sequenced material: peripheral blood. These receptors all stem from a man aged 55 to 70 who had recovered from COVID-19.

As concerns this clone: The same CDR3 is also encoded by other DNA sequences in this sample. V usage is TRBV5-1 and J usage is TRBJ1-1; D is perhaps TRBD1 (5 bases). The V gene's germline CDR1 is SGHRS and CDR2 YFSETQ. CDR3 length: 14 residues. The V end lost 4 bases, the J end lost 1 base, and 11 bases lay between the germline ends. The CDR3 spells CASSSSGGNTEAFF. The CDR3 DNA reads TGCGCCAGCAGCAGCTCCGGGGGGAACACTGAAGCTTTCTTT.

The rearrangement joins TRBV7-2 to TRBJ2-3, with 7 nucleotides matching TRBD1. The CDR3 is 15 residues long. Germline V gene data show CDR1 as SGHTA and CDR2 as FQGNSA. V trimming: 1 base; J trimming: 7 bases; junction bases outside the gene matches: 8. The CDR3: CASSLETGIQHTQYF. The CDR3 nucleotides read TGTGCCAGCAGCTTAGAGACAGGGATTCAGCATACGCAGTATTTT.

CDR3 sequence reads: CASSRTGGITEAFF. The CDR3 DNA reads TGTGCCAGCAGCCGAACAGGGGGAATCACTGAAGCTTTCTTT. The chain has TRBV6-2 or TRBV6-3 and TRBJ1-1; TRBD1 matches at 8 bases. From germline, CDR1 is MNHEY and CDR2 SVGEGT. CDR3 length: 14 residues. The ends lost 6 bases at V and 4 bases at J; junction bases unmatched: 7.

The J gene is TRBJ1-6, the V gene TRBV9; D is unresolved. Trimming stripped 0 bases from V and 5 bases from J, with 6 bases between. Per the germline V gene, CDR1 is SGDLS and CDR2 is YYNGEE. This CDR3 is 14 amino acids long. As DNA, the CDR3 is TGTGCCAGCAGCGTAGGACTCCATAATTCACCCCTCCACTTT. Protein product: CASSVGLHNSPLHF. Looking up the rest from reference TRBV9 and TRBJ1-6 gives the full variable domain: DSGVTQTPKHLITATGQRVTLRCSPRSGDLSVYWYQQSLDQGLQFLIQYYNGEERAKGNILERFSAQQFPDLHSELNLSSLELGDSALYFCASSVGLHNSPLHFGNGTRLTVT.

V gene TRBV5-1 combines with J gene TRBJ2-6; 8 bases agree with TRBD2. The CDR3 extends over 16 amino acids. Germline-derived CDR1 and CDR2 are SGHRS and YFSETQ. The J segment lost 0 bases and the V segment lost 6 bases, leaving 5 bases of the junction unmatched. The CDR3 loop reads CASKRSGGSGANVLTF. As DNA, the CDR3 is TGCGCCAGCAAGCGAAGCGGGGGCTCTGGGGCCAACGTCCTGACTTTC.

The rearrangement links TRBV5-1 to TRBJ2-5, with 7 nucleotides matching TRBD1. The CDR3 contains 15 residues. Germline V gene data show CDR1 as SGHRS and CDR2 as YFSETQ. V shed 1 base and J 2 bases; nucleotides not matched to a gene: 5. CDR3 region: CASSLTGARQETQYF. The CDR3 nucleotides are TGCGCCAGCAGCTTGACAGGGGCCCGACAAGAGACCCAGTACTTC.

This chain joins TRBV11-3 and TRBJ2-3; 7 bases are shared with TRBD2. Germline V gene sequence: CDR1 SGHNT, CDR2 YENEEA. V dropped 5 bases and J dropped 4; count of bases not matched to a gene: 9. This CDR3 has 15 amino acids. The CDR3 coding sequence is TGTGCCAGCAGCCCAGGGAGGGGTCCCTCAGATACGCAGTATTTT. This encodes CASSPGRGPSDTQYF. The variable domain in full, with the rest retrieved from reference TRBV11-3 and TRBJ2-3, is EAGVVQSPRYKIIEKKQPVAFWCNPISGHNTLYWYLQNLGQGPELLIRYENEEAVDDSQLPKDRFSAERLKGVDSTLKIQPAELGDSAVYLCASSPGRGPSDTQYFGPGTRLTVL.

The rearrangement uses TRBV27 and TRBJ2-3, with D tentatively TRBD1 (6 bases). The ends were cut back, 7 bases at V and 2 bases at J, with 16 bases in the middle. The CDR3 totals 15 residues. Germline V gene sequence: CDR1 MNHEY, CDR2 SMNVEV (reference sequence). This CDR3 is CASTWKGEFTDTQYF. The CDR3 nucleotides are TGTGCCAGCACCTGGAAGGGGGAATTCACAGATACGCAGTATTTT.

The rearrangement links TRBV15 to TRBJ1-5; 10 positions agree with TRBD1. Germline V gene lookup returns CDR1 LNHNV and CDR2 YYDKDF (reference sequence). With 1 base clipped from V and 5 bases from J, the junction kept 2 bases outside the gene matches. The length of the CDR3 is 15 residues. The CDR3 DNA sequence: TGTGCCACCAGCAGAGTGGGACAGGGGTATCAGCCCCAGCATTTT. This sequence encodes CATSRVGQGYQPQHF.

The chain carries TRBV19 and TRBJ1-5; D is possibly TRBD1 (5 bases). V was pared by 8 bases and J by 2 bases, with 13 bases between. The V gene's germline CDR1 is LNHDA and CDR2 SQIVND (reference sequence). This CDR3 is 14 amino acids long. This chain's CDR3 is CASLTRDGNQPQHF. CDR3 nucleotide sequence: TGTGCCAGTCTTACCAGGGATGGCAATCAGCCCCAGCATTTT.

The V gene is TRBV5-4, the J gene TRBJ1-1; D is unclear. Germline loops: CDR1 SGHNT, CDR2 YYREEE (reference sequence). Trimming left V 1 base short and J 2 bases short, with 9 bases between. The CDR3 totals 14 residues. CDR3 coding DNA: TGTGCCAGCAGCTTGACAGTGTTAAACACTGAAGCTTTCTTT. Protein: CASSLTVLNTEAFF.

The rearrangement links TRBV4-1 to TRBJ1-1; weak D call: TRBD1 (5 bases). The CDR3 is 14 amino acids. Trimming pared 2 bases from V and 6 bases from J, leaving 13 bases between. Germline CDR1 MGHRA, CDR2 YSYEKL. The CDR3 protein is CASSQMGLGSEAFF. DNA of the CDR3: TGCGCCAGCAGCCAAATGGGACTGGGGTCTGAAGCTTTCTTT.

The rearrangement joins TRBV20-1 to TRBJ1-2; possibly TRBD1 for D (6 bases). This CDR3 is 10 amino acids long. Germline CDR1 reads DFQATT; CDR2 reads SNEGSKA (reference sequence). With 5 bases removed from V and 6 bases from J, the gap between germline ends came to 7 bases. Here the CDR3 reads CSAGTNGYTF. The CDR3 DNA reads TGCAGTGCTGGGACAAATGGCTACACCTTC.

The V gene is TRBV27, the J gene TRBJ2-7, with 8 nucleotides matching TRBD2. The V gene end was trimmed by 2 bases and the J gene end by 4 bases; junction bases not matched to a gene: 7. Germline V gene sequence: CDR1 MNHEY, CDR2 SMNVEV (reference sequence). CDR3 length: 15 residues. The CDR3 DNA is TGTGCCAGCAGTTTAGGTGGCGGGGGGTGGTACGAGCAGTACTTC. It is translated as CASSLGGGGWYEQYF.

The chain combines TRBV9 with TRBJ1-4, with D possibly matching TRBD1 (6 bases). The CDR3 is 15 residues long. Per germline, CDR1 SGDLS and CDR2 YYNGEE. Deletions cut 3 bases from V and 4 bases from J, with 13 bases between. The CDR3 is CASSALQGINEKLFF. Written as DNA, the CDR3 is TGTGCCAGCAGCGCTTTGCAGGGGATTAATGAAAAACTGTTTTTT. Looking up the rest from reference TRBV9 and TRBJ1-4 gives the full variable domain: DSGVTQTPKHLITATGQRVTLRCSPRSGDLSVYWYQQSLDQGLQFLIQYYNGEERAKGNILERFSAQQFPDLHSELNLSSLELGDSALYFCASSALQGINEKLFFGSGTQLSVL.

The rearrangement joins TRBV25-1 to TRBJ1-2, with D perhaps matching TRBD1 (5 bases). This CDR3 comprises 16 residues. Trimming shortened V by 1 base and J by 2 bases, and 14 bases separated the two germline ends. The germline V gene has CDR1 MGHDK and CDR2 SYGVNS. The CDR3 reads CASSESAGTLNYGYTF. The CDR3 DNA follows: TGTGCCAGCAGTGAATCAGCGGGGACCCTAAACTATGGCTACACCTTC.

This clone was observed a single time. The V call is TRBV6-6, the J call TRBJ1-5, with D possibly being TRBD1 (6 bases). Germline V gives CDR1 MNHNY, CDR2 SVGAGI (reference sequence). The CDR3 has 14 residues. Deletions cut 7 bases from V and 7 bases from J, with 17 bases between. CDR3 sequence: CASTEHQGRQPQHF. The CDR3 region has the DNA TGTGCCAGCACTGAACACCAGGGGCGGCAGCCCCAGCATTTT.

The chain uses TRBV10-2 and TRBJ2-7, with 11 nucleotides matching TRBD2. The CDR3 covers 14 residues. Germline values: CDR1 WSHSY, CDR2 SAAADI. V lost 5 bases and J lost 4; bases outside the gene matches: 4. DNA for the CDR3: TGCGCCAGCAGTATAGCGGGGGGGCTATACGAGCAGTACTTC. Translation gives CASSIAGGLYEQYF.

As to this clone: The same CDR3 can be traced to other DNA sequences in this sample. This chain uses TRBV6-5 with TRBJ1-2; the D gene is possibly TRBD1 (5 bases). Germline CDR1 MNHEY, CDR2 SVGAGI. CDR3 length: 13 amino acids. Trimming pared 5 bases from V and 8 bases from J, leaving 15 bases between. The CDR3 here is CASSRTDIKGYTF. The CDR3 DNA follows: TGTGCCAGCAGTCGTACGGACATTAAGGGCTACACCTTC.

The V call is TRBV5-1, the J call TRBJ1-4; 9 positions match TRBD1. The CDR3 is 15 residues long. The germline V gene has CDR1 SGHRS and CDR2 YFSETQ. Germline trimming cut 4 bases from V and 5 bases from J; bases unmatched to any gene: 6. CDR3 nucleotides: TGCGCCAGCAGCCCGGACAGGGGAACGAATGAAAAACTGTTTTTT. It yields the protein CASSPDRGTNEKLFF.

Notes on this clone: The same CDR3 can be traced to other DNA sequences in this sample. The chain carries TRBV6-5 and TRBJ2-1, with 7 bases aligning to TRBD1. The CDR3 totals 14 residues. Germline-derived CDR1 and CDR2 are MNHEY and SVGAGI. The V gene end was trimmed by 6 bases and the J gene end by 4 bases; junction bases not matched to a gene: 6. CDR3 DNA sequence: TGTGCCAGCAGGGCAGGGGGTTCGTACAATGAGCAGTTCTTC. Its protein product is CASRAGGSYNEQFF.

This chain links TRBV2 with TRBJ1-1, with D maybe TRBD1 (6 bases). The CDR3 sequence is 14 residues long. CDR1 SNHLY and CDR2 FYNNEI come from the germline V gene. V was clipped by 7 bases and J by 1 base, with 13 bases between them. The CDR3 protein is CASTPGQRNTEAFF. The CDR3 DNA sequence: TGTGCCAGCACCCCGGGACAAAGGAACACTGAAGCTTTCTTT.

This chain connects TRBV19 to TRBJ2-1; weak D call: TRBD1 (5 bases). The CDR3 is made up of 14 amino acids. Germline CDR1 LNHDA, CDR2 SQIVND (reference sequence). V shed 4 bases and J shed 6 bases, with 13 bases lying between them. The CDR3 protein is CASSTNRQFNEQFF. DNA for the CDR3: TGTGCCAGTAGTACCAACCGACAGTTCAATGAGCAGTTCTTC.

In this sample, this clone turned up a few times. The chain joins TRBV7-2 to TRBJ1-5, with 10 bases that match TRBD1. The CDR3 length is 14 residues. CDR1 and CDR2 from the germline V gene are SGHTA and FQGNSA. With 4 bases clipped from V and 7 bases from J, the junction kept 4 bases outside the gene matches. CDR3 coding DNA: TGTGCCAGCAGCTCGACAGGGGGCAGACAGCCCCAGCATTTT. The encoded protein is CASSSTGGRQPQHF.

The V and J genes are TRBV6-5 and TRBJ1-6; D possibly corresponds to TRBD1 (6 bases). V lost 6 bases to trimming and J lost 7 bases, with 10 bases between them. This CDR3 is 13 amino acids long. CDR1 and CDR2 from the germline V gene are MNHEY and SVGAGI. The CDR3 reads CASRRTGNSPLHF. CDR3 bases: TGTGCCAGCAGGCGCACAGGGAATTCACCCCTCCACTTT.

The V call is TRBV6-5, the J call TRBJ1-2, with a tentative D call TRBD1 (5 bases). The CDR3 sequence is 13 residues long. V was cut by 6 bases and J by 7 bases, with 15 bases left in between. The germline V gene encodes CDR1 MNHEY and CDR2 SVGAGI. This CDR3 is CASSSSPGGGYTF. The CDR3 coding sequence is TGTGCCAGCAGCTCTAGCCCGGGGGGTGGCTACACCTTC.

The count of this clone is one. CDR3 nucleotide sequence: TGCGCCAGCAGCCCTCAGACATCATCCTACGAGCAGTACTTC. This gives the protein CASSPQTSSYEQYF. The gene calls are TRBV5-1 and TRBJ2-7, with D uncertain. There are 14 residues in the CDR3. In germline, CDR1 is SGHRS, CDR2 YFSETQ. The germline V and J ends were trimmed by 4 bases and 1 base, with 12 bases remaining between them.

This clone was observed once. The chain couples TRBV5-1 to TRBJ2-3, with D perhaps TRBD1 (5 bases). The CDR3 covers 14 residues. CDR1 SGHRS and CDR2 YFSETQ come from the germline V gene. V was clipped by 6 bases and J by 4 bases, with 15 bases between them. This CDR3 is CASKMGRPSDTQYF. The CDR3 DNA sequence: TGCGCCAGCAAAATGGGGCGCCCCTCAGATACGCAGTATTTT.

The rearrangement uses TRBV7-6 and TRBJ1-1; 8 bases agree with TRBD1. The length of the CDR3 is 14 residues. Germline V CDR1 and CDR2: SGHVS, FNYEAQ. V dropped 5 bases and J dropped 8; count of bases not matched to a gene: 10. The DNA of the CDR3 is TGTGCCAGCAGCACCCGACAGGGGCGAACGGAAGCTTTCTTT. Amino acids: CASSTRQGRTEAFF. The full variable domain, its missing parts supplied by reference TRBV7-6 and TRBJ1-1, is GAGVSQSPRYKVTKRGQDVALRCDPISGHVSLYWYRQALGQGPEFLTYFNYEAQQDKSGLPNDRFSAERPEGSISTLTIQRTEQRDSAMYRCASSTRQGRTEAFFGQGTRLTVV.

The chain couples TRBV24-1 to TRBJ1-2; no definite D call. Germline V gene data show CDR1 as KGHDR and CDR2 as SFDVKD. V lost 4 bases and J 0 bases, leaving 5 bases between the germline ends. The CDR3 sequence is 13 residues long. The CDR3 sequence is CATSDSANYGYTF. CDR3 coding DNA: TGTGCCACCAGTGACAGTGCTAACTATGGCTACACCTTC.

This chain joins TRBV10-3 and TRBJ1-5, with a weak D call TRBD1 (6 bases). The V gene's germline CDR1 is ENHRY and CDR2 SYGVKD. This CDR3 comprises 17 residues. Trimming pared 6 bases from V and 1 base from J, leaving 19 bases between. CDR3: CAISERGGRMSNQPQHF. The CDR3 nucleotides are TGTGCCATCAGCGAGCGGGGGGGGCGGATGAGCAATCAGCCCCAGCATTTT.